This T cell receptor beta chain comes out of a study of T cell changes during pregnancy in multiple sclerosis. The method was immunoSEQ multiplex PCR; TCRdb's version includes in-frame clones alone and lacks a portion of them. This repertoire shows about 24,000 clones, about nine tenths found once; its top ten account for 6.5% to 9.5%. Looked up from germline, CDR1 is SNHLY and CDR2 is FYNNEI. With 6 bases removed from V and 3 bases from J, the gap between germline ends came to 9 bases. The CDR3 runs to 12 residues. The chain has TRBV2 and TRBJ2-7; D not certain. This TCR was recovered from a female donor in good health, enrolled as a control in a pregnancy study. The specimen comprised CD8+ T cells from peripheral blood mononuclear cells, sampled in the first trimester of pregnancy. Here the CDR3 DNA reads TGTGCCAGCAGCCCTAGTAGCTACGAGCAGTACTTC. It codes for CASSPSSYEQYF.